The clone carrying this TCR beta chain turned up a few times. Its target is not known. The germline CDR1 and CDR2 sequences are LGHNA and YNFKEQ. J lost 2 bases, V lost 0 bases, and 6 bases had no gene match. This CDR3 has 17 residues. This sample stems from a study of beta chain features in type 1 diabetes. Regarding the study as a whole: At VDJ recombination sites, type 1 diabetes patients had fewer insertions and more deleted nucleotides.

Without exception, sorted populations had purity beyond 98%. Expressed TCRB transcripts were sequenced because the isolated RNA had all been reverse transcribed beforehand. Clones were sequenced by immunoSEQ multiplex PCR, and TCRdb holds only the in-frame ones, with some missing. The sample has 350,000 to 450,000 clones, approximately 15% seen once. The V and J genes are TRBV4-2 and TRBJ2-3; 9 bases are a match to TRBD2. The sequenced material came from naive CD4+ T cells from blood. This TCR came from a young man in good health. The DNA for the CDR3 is TGTGCCAGCAGCCAAGATACGCTAGCGGGGAACACAGATACGCAGTATTTT. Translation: CASSQDTLAGNTDTQYF.